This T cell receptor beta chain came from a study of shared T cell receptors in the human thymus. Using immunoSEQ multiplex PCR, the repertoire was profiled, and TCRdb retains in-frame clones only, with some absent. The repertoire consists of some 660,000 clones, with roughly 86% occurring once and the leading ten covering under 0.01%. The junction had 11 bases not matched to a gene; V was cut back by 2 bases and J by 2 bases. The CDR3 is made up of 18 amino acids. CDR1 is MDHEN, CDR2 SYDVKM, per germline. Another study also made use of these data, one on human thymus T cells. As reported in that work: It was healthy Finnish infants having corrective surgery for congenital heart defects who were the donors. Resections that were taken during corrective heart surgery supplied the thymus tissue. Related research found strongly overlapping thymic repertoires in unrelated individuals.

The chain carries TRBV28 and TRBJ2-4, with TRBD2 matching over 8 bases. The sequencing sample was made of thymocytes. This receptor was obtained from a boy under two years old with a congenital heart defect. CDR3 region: CASSLQLRGALSKNIQYF. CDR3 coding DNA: TGTGCCAGCAGTTTACAGTTGCGGGGGGCGCTTTCCAAAAACATTCAGTACTTC.